Each of the 8 T cell receptor beta chains below was sequenced from the same sample in a study of T cells in Graves' hyperthyroidism and ophthalmopathy. Researchers took RNA transcripts and amplified the TCR beta CDR3 regions from them. TCR CDR3 regions were first amplified by RT-PCR with HTBI primers. One entry per CDR3 protein, called by TCRdb with MiXCR from the multiplex PCR reads. The sample includes roughly 360,000 distinct CDR3 sequences, roughly 14% of them seen just once. The sequencing input was blood. The receptors come from a young man with Graves' hyperthyroidism that later progressed to Graves' ophthalmopathy.

This chain uses TRBV19 with TRBJ1-1, with 12 bases aligning to TRBD1. With V trimmed by 3 bases and J by 3 bases, 5 bases remained unmatched. The length of the CDR3 is 16 residues. CDR1 is LNHDA and CDR2 is SQIVND in the germline V gene (reference sequence). In DNA, the CDR3 is TGTGCCAGTAGTATGGGACAGGGGGCGCAGGACACTGAAGCTTTCTTT. It is translated as CASSMGQGAQDTEAFF.

CDR3 DNA: TGTGCCTGGAGTGGAGGGGGCACACGTCAGCCCCAGCATTTT. Its translation: CAWSGGGTRQPQHF. This chain connects TRBV30 to TRBJ1-5; 7 bases are a match to TRBD1. Germline values: CDR1 GTSNPN, CDR2 SVGIG (reference sequence). V lost 1 base to trimming and J lost 6 bases; unmatched junction nucleotides: 6. CDR3 length: 14 amino acids.

With respect to this clonotype: An end of the junction differs from the germline gene, which may be a read error. This chain uses TRBV5-1 with TRBJ2-4; weak D call: TRBD2 (6 bases). This CDR3 has 13 amino acids. The germline V gene has CDR1 SGHRS and CDR2 YFSETQ. The CDR3 here is CASSLVGEDIQCF. CDR3 nucleotides: TGCGCCAGCAGCTTGGTGGGGGAGGACATTCAGTGCTTC.

The V gene is TRBV3-1, the J gene TRBJ1-4; 7 bases fit TRBD1. After removal of 4 bases from V and 7 bases from J, the junction contained 6 bases not matched to a gene. The CDR3 runs 14 residues. Germline lookup yields CDR1 LGHDT and CDR2 YNNKEL (reference sequence). This CDR3 reads CASSLRDRSEKLFF. The CDR3 nucleotides are TGTGCCAGCAGCCTGCGGGACAGAAGTGAAAAACTGTTTTTT.

The rearrangement links TRBV6-1 to TRBJ2-3, with 12 nucleotides matching TRBD2. The CDR3 extends over 16 amino acids. Per germline, CDR1 MNHNS and CDR2 SASEGT. The trim removed 5 bases at V and 1 base at J, leaving 4 bases unmatched. The CDR3 here is CASSRLAGAGTDTQYF. CDR3 sequence (DNA): TGTGCCAGCAGTAGACTAGCGGGGGCGGGCACAGATACGCAGTATTTT.

This clonotype was recorded many times. The J gene is TRBJ2-7, the V gene TRBV7-8; 8 bases are a match to TRBD1. CDR1 is SGHVS and CDR2 is FQNEAQ in the germline V gene. Trimming removed 5 bases from V and 1 base from J; junction bases left unmatched: 16. This CDR3 is built from 18 residues. DNA for the CDR3: TGTGCCAGCAGCCTACCCATCCAGGGGGCATTAGGGTCCTACGAGCAGTACTTC. The encoded protein is CASSLPIQGALGSYEQYF.

This clonotype was seen repeatedly, ten times or more. The chain carries TRBV20-1 and TRBJ2-7; 11 positions agree with TRBD2. V trimming: 6 bases; J trimming: 6 bases; junction bases outside the gene matches: 16. CDR1 is DFQATT, CDR2 SNEGSKA, per germline (reference sequence). The CDR3 contains 16 residues. CDR3 sequence: CSAIPWLAGGMGEQYF. The CDR3 DNA reads TGCAGTGCCATCCCCTGGCTAGCGGGGGGAATGGGCGAGCAGTACTTC.

This clonotype was seen only a few times. The chain has TRBV10-3 and TRBJ2-2; no definite D call. V was cut by 4 bases and J by 0 bases, with 12 bases left in between. CDR1 and CDR2 from the germline V gene are ENHRY and SYGVKD. The CDR3 has 16 amino acids. CDR3: CAISVEWVTNTGELFF. The CDR3 DNA sequence: TGTGCCATCAGTGTGGAGTGGGTAACGAACACCGGGGAGCTGTTTTTT.